What follows are 31 T cell receptor beta chains derived from one specimen sequenced in a study of OX40 agonist ivuxolimab in advanced cancers. Here immunoSEQ multiplex PCR was the method, and the copy in TCRdb shows in-frame clones only, minus some. The sample yields 60,000 to 90,000 clones, roughly nine tenths seen once. Sample: CD4+ or CD8+ T cells sorted from blood, taken in a trial of the OX40 agonist ivuxolimab. These receptors were obtained from an adult with an advanced solid tumor such as melanoma, head and neck, liver or kidney cancer.

V gene TRBV10-1 combines with J gene TRBJ2-1; maybe TRBD2 (6 bases). V gave up 0 bases and J gave up 0 bases, with 15 bases separating them. The CDR3 is 18 residues long. The germline CDR1 and CDR2 sequences are WNHNN and SYGVQD (reference sequence). Here the CDR3 DNA reads TGCGCCAGCAGTGAGTCCAGAGGCGGGGTGAGCTCCTACAATGAGCAGTTCTTC. This encodes CASSESRGGVSSYNEQFF.

The CDR3 is CASSADTWGPEETQYF. CDR3 nucleotide sequence: TGTGCCAGCAGCGCCGATACGTGGGGGCCTGAGGAGACCCAGTACTTC. The gene calls are TRBV9 and TRBJ2-5, with D maybe TRBD1 (6 bases). V lost 3 bases, J lost 5 bases, and 20 bases lay in between. The CDR3 runs to 16 residues. Germline-derived CDR1 and CDR2 are SGDLS and YYNGEE.

The rearrangement uses TRBV10-3 and TRBJ1-1; D call uncertain. CDR1 and CDR2 (germline): ENHRY, SYGVKD. Trimming took 2 bases from V and 2 from J, leaving 9 bases between them. The CDR3 consists of 14 residues. The CDR3 nucleotides are TGTGCCATCAGTGAGGGGATATTAAACACTGAAGCTTTCTTT. This codes for CAISEGILNTEAFF.

The J gene is TRBJ1-4, the V gene TRBV5-4, with D maybe TRBD1 (5 bases). CDR3 length equals 14 residues. Germline loops: CDR1 SGHNT, CDR2 YYREEE (reference sequence). V lost 1 base and J 8 bases, leaving 12 bases between the germline ends. The CDR3 sequence is CASSLKGIGEKLFF. As DNA, the CDR3 is TGTGCCAGCAGCTTGAAGGGGATTGGCGAAAAACTGTTTTTT.

This rearrangement joins TRBV28 to TRBJ1-2, with no clear D. The CDR3 sequence is 13 residues long. Trimming stripped 2 bases from V and 4 bases from J, with 8 bases between. Germline CDR1 reads MDHEN; CDR2 reads SYDVKM. DNA for the CDR3: TGTGCCAGCAGTTTACTTGGAGGCTATGGCTACACCTTC. Translation gives CASSLLGGYGYTF.

The chain couples TRBV19 to TRBJ1-5, with D perhaps matching TRBD1 (6 bases). Trimming removed 7 bases at V and 1 base at J, with 20 bases between. Germline lookup yields CDR1 LNHDA and CDR2 SQIVND (reference sequence). This CDR3 region has 17 residues. CDR3 sequence (DNA): TGTGCCAGTATCTCTTCCCTCGGACAGTTGAGCAATCAGCCCCAGCATTTT. It encodes CASISSLGQLSNQPQHF.

This clone turned up a few times. The chain carries TRBV4-2 and TRBJ1-6; D is undetermined. The CDR3 covers 16 residues. CDR1 and CDR2 from the germline V gene are LGHNA and YNFKEQ. V lost 1 base and J 5 bases, leaving 12 bases between the germline ends. The CDR3, as DNA: TGTGCCAGCAGCCAAGTGTCCGGGTCGAATAATTCACCCCTCCACTTT. This gives the protein CASSQVSGSNNSPLHF.

The chain is built from TRBV6-5 and TRBJ2-2; 7 bases line up with TRBD2. Germline CDR1 is MNHEY and CDR2 is SVGAGI. The CDR3 is 15 amino acids. The V segment lost 6 bases and the J segment 5 bases; nucleotides outside the gene matches: 9. DNA for the CDR3: TGTGCCAGCAGGACAGTGAGGGGAGGGACCGGGGAGCTGTTTTTT. This gives the protein CASRTVRGGTGELFF.

This sequence joins TRBV28 and TRBJ2-2, with TRBD2 matching 8 bases. There are 15 residues in the CDR3. Germline assignment: CDR1 MDHEN and CDR2 SYDVKM. J was trimmed by 3 bases and V by 7 bases; bases with no gene match: 7. CDR3 residues: CASTTSGGYTGELFF. Written as DNA, the CDR3 is TGTGCCAGCACCACCAGCGGGGGCTACACCGGGGAGCTGTTTTTT. Full variable domain (rest looked up from reference TRBV28 and TRBJ2-2): DVKVTQSSRYLVKRTGEKVFLECVQDMDHENMFWYRQDPGLGLRLIYFSYDVKMKEKGDIPEGYSVSREKKERFSLILESASTNQTSMYLCASTTSGGYTGELFFGEGSRLTVL.

V gene TRBV4-1 combines with J gene TRBJ2-3, with unresolved D. CDR3 length: 14 amino acids. Germline CDR1 reads MGHRA; CDR2 reads YSYEKL. V dropped 2 bases and J dropped 3 bases, with 9 bases sitting between them. The DNA of the CDR3 is TGCGCCAGCAGCCAAACCGTAATAACAGATACGCAGTATTTT. Translated: CASSQTVITDTQYF.

V is TRBV5-1 and J is TRBJ2-7; 7 positions match TRBD1. The CDR3 totals 14 residues. V lost 2 bases and J lost 2; bases outside the gene matches: 4. Germline V CDR1 and CDR2: SGHRS, YFSETQ. The CDR3 region has the DNA TGCGCCAGCAGCTTCCGGGACAGCACCTACGAGCAGTACTTC. This encodes CASSFRDSTYEQYF.

This rearrangement joins TRBV5-6 to TRBJ1-5; the match to TRBD1 covers 8 bases. Trimming cost V 3 bases and J 2 bases; bases outside gene matches: 7. There are 16 residues in the CDR3. Germline CDR1 SGHDT, CDR2 YYEEEE. The CDR3 spells CASSSRTGSRNQPQHF. In DNA, the CDR3 is TGTGCCAGCAGCTCTCGGACAGGGAGTCGCAATCAGCCCCAGCATTTT.

Concerning this clone: This likely comes from a read error, as the CDR3 has no conserved phenylalanine or tryptophan at its end. The rearrangement links TRBV4-3 to TRBJ2-7, with D uncertain. V lost 1 base and J 0 bases, leaving 10 bases between the germline ends. The CDR3 length is 15 residues. The germline V gene encodes CDR1 LGHNA and CDR2 YSLEER. The CDR3 here is CASSQGSINSYEQYL. DNA for the CDR3: TGCGCCAGCAGCCAAGGTAGCATTAACTCCTACGAGCAGTACCTC.

The rearrangement joins TRBV6-5 to TRBJ2-3, with 10 bases matching TRBD1. The germline gives CDR1 MNHEY, CDR2 SVGAGI. V was pared by 6 bases and J by 6 bases, with 9 bases of the junction left unmatched. This CDR3 has 15 residues. For the CDR3, the DNA is TGTGCCAGCAGAGGAGGGACAGGGGTGTGGGATACGCAGTATTTT. It specifies CASRGGTGVWDTQYF.

V and J are TRBV15 and TRBJ2-7; D remains unclear. The ends were cut back, 0 bases at V and 6 bases at J, with 18 bases in the middle. There are 16 residues in the CDR3. CDR1 and CDR2 (germline): LNHNV, YYDKDF (reference sequence). The DNA for the CDR3 is TGTGCCACCAGCAGAGAAAATACGATACAGTTCGGCGAGCAGTACTTC. Translated, it gives CATSRENTIQFGEQYF.

The CDR3 nucleotides read TGCGCCAGCAGCTTTTCAGTGGGGACAACCTACGAGCAGTACTTC. Its protein is CASSFSVGTTYEQYF. The chain is built from TRBV5-1 and TRBJ2-7, with a weak D call TRBD1 (6 bases). Germline lookup yields CDR1 SGHRS and CDR2 YFSETQ. The CDR3 spans 15 residues. With 2 bases removed from V and 2 bases from J, the gap between germline ends came to 14 bases.

The V call is TRBV5-1, the J call TRBJ2-7, with 7 positions matching TRBD2. The CDR3 spans 17 residues. The V segment lost 4 bases and the J segment 0 bases; nucleotides outside the gene matches: 13. Germline V CDR1 and CDR2: SGHRS, YFSETQ. CDR3: CASSKRPVLADSYEQYF. The DNA of the CDR3 is TGCGCCAGCAGCAAACGACCCGTCCTAGCGGACTCCTACGAGCAGTACTTC.

This sequence joins TRBV4-3 and TRBJ2-7; 8 bases line up with TRBD2. V lost 1 base to trimming and J lost 3 bases; unmatched junction nucleotides: 5. Germline V CDR1 and CDR2: LGHNA, YSLEER. The CDR3 loop spans 15 amino acids. CDR3 region: CASSQGRGGIYEQYF. In DNA form, the CDR3 reads TGCGCCAGCAGCCAAGGACGGGGGGGGATCTACGAGCAGTACTTC.

The chain joins TRBV4-3 to TRBJ2-3, with TRBD2 matching over 9 bases. The V gene's germline CDR1 is LGHNA and CDR2 YSLEER. The CDR3 totals 14 residues. With V trimmed by 6 bases and J by 5 bases, 6 bases remained unmatched. The chain's CDR3 is CASSISGGGDTQYF. For the CDR3, the DNA is TGCGCCAGCAGTATTAGCGGGGGCGGAGATACGCAGTATTTT.

This clone was seen a single time. The V call is TRBV6-6, the J call TRBJ1-5; 7 bases map to TRBD1. The germline V gene encodes CDR1 MNHNY and CDR2 SVGAGI (reference sequence). CDR3 length: 15 amino acids. The V and J ends lost 5 bases and 7 bases, in that order; junction bases with no gene match: 11. Here the CDR3 DNA reads TGTGCCAGCAGTCGAAATACAGGGGAGGAACAGCCCCAGCATTTT. It yields the protein CASSRNTGEEQPQHF.

The genes are TRBV5-4 and TRBJ2-5, with D tentatively TRBD2 (6 bases). Germline assignment: CDR1 SGHNT and CDR2 YYREEE (reference sequence). The CDR3 has 15 residues. V gave up 5 bases and J gave up 1 base, with 15 bases separating them. DNA of the CDR3: TGTGCCAGCAGTTCAAAAAAGGGAGGCCAAGAGACCCAGTACTTC. Its protein is CASSSKKGGQETQYF.

The chain couples TRBV10-2 to TRBJ2-5; D perhaps matches TRBD1 (6 bases). CDR1 and CDR2 (germline): WSHSY, SAAADI. The V gene lost 0 bases and the J gene lost 6 bases, with 11 bases spanning the gap. This CDR3 spans 14 amino acids. CDR3 coding DNA: TGCGCCAGCAGTGAGTCCTTCCAGGGGCAGACCCAGTACTTC. Protein product: CASSESFQGQTQYF.

This chain joins TRBV10-2 and TRBJ2-7, with D unresolved. Germline CDR1 WSHSY, CDR2 SAAADI. Trimming pared 3 bases from V and 9 bases from J, leaving 18 bases between. This CDR3 is 14 amino acids long. The chain's CDR3 is CASSEAGSLGRQYF. The CDR3 DNA reads TGCGCCAGCAGTGAAGCAGGCTCCCTGGGTAGGCAGTACTTC.

The V call is TRBV2, the J call TRBJ1-4; weak D call: TRBD1 (5 bases). Germline V lookup: CDR1 SNHLY, CDR2 FYNNEI. This CDR3 is 12 amino acids long. The ends were cut back, 6 bases at V and 7 bases at J, with 9 bases in the middle. The CDR3 protein is CASRTDTEKLFF. CDR3 DNA sequence: TGTGCCAGCAGGACGGACACTGAAAAACTGTTTTTT.

The J gene is TRBJ2-2, the V gene TRBV7-6; possibly TRBD1 for D (5 bases). CDR3 length: 17 residues. The germline V gene has CDR1 SGHVS and CDR2 FNYEAQ. With 5 bases removed from V and 3 bases from J, the gap between germline ends came to 19 bases. The CDR3 loop is CASSLQSGLIDTGELFF. The CDR3 nucleotides are TGTGCCAGCAGCCTCCAATCAGGGTTAATCGACACCGGGGAGCTGTTTTTT.

The rearrangement uses TRBV9 and TRBJ2-1; D possibly corresponds to TRBD2 (6 bases). The length of the CDR3 is 18 residues. Germline V gives CDR1 SGDLS, CDR2 YYNGEE. Trimming left V 3 bases short and J 6 bases short, with 25 bases between. The CDR3 DNA follows: TGTGCCAGCAGCGCATCCTTTACCGGCGCGGGGTTGGTCAATGAGCAGTTCTTC. It translates to CASSASFTGAGLVNEQFF.

V is TRBV18 and J is TRBJ2-7, with 8 nucleotides matching TRBD1. Trimming removed 6 bases from V and 3 bases from J; junction bases left unmatched: 4. This CDR3 has 13 residues. The germline V gene encodes CDR1 KGHSH and CDR2 LQKENI. The CDR3 nucleotides read TGTGCCAGCTCCCTCGGACAGGGCTACGAGCAGTACTTC. It is translated as CASSLGQGYEQYF.

The V call is TRBV7-2, the J call TRBJ2-7; TRBD2 aligns across 9 bases. Looked up from germline, CDR1 is SGHTA and CDR2 is FQGNSA. Germline trimming cut 0 bases from V and 2 bases from J; bases unmatched to any gene: 2. The CDR3 spans 15 residues. CDR3 nucleotides: TGTGCCAGCAGCTTAGCAGCGGGGGGCCCCTACGAGCAGTACTTC. Translation: CASSLAAGGPYEQYF.

The gene calls are TRBV30 and TRBJ2-3, with unresolved D. V was pared by 5 bases and J by 2 bases, with 5 bases between. In germline, CDR1 is GTSNPN, CDR2 SVGIG (reference sequence). The CDR3 extends over 11 amino acids. This chain's CDR3 is CAWGNTDTQYF. As DNA, the CDR3 is TGTGCCTGGGGAAACACAGATACGCAGTATTTT.

The chain is built from TRBV4-3 and TRBJ2-1; no clear D. Germline V lookup: CDR1 LGHNA, CDR2 YSLEER. The CDR3 is 16 residues long. Trimming took off 3 bases at V and 5 bases at J, with 17 bases between the two ends. For the CDR3, the DNA is TGCGCCAGCAGCCATGACGGCGTCTTTCGGGACAATGAGCAGTTCTTC. It translates to CASSHDGVFRDNEQFF.

The chain combines TRBV5-1 with TRBJ1-3; tentatively, D is TRBD1 (5 bases). V lost 5 bases and J 3 bases, leaving 9 bases between the germline ends. Germline V gene lookup returns CDR1 SGHRS and CDR2 YFSETQ. The CDR3 has 13 amino acids. The CDR3 spells CASREGDGNTIYF. The CDR3, as DNA: TGCGCCAGCAGAGAAGGGGATGGAAACACCATATATTTT.